The entry below describes one TCR beta chain. Its cognate antigen is unknown. The sample belongs to a study of regulatory T cells in long-lasting Graves disease. Study summary: Persistent cases were those of Graves' disease that involved over 5 years of antithyroid drugs with positive TSH receptor antibodies. Notes on the study in general: TRBV28, TRBJ1-2 and TRBJ2-5 emerged as the favored segments in persistent disease. Thyroid tissue was not studied; only peripheral blood was.

Time point here: persistent/refractory GD, antithyroid drugs over 5 years with positive TRAb. RNA extracted from PBMCs served as the sequencing template. The diagnosis of Graves' disease used American Thyroid Association guidelines. The germline V gene has CDR1 MDHEN and CDR2 SYDVKM. There are 15 residues in the CDR3. Trimming left V 3 bases short and J 7 bases short, with 18 bases between. Assembly of TCR beta libraries relied on iRepertoire HTBI primers together with Arm-PCR of CDR3 regions. TCRdb reanalysed the multiplex PCR reads using MiXCR and keeps one entry per CDR3 protein. Of some 340,000 distinct CDR3 sequences listed, more than 20% are singletons.

The source material was peripheral blood mononuclear cells (PBMCs), sampled when the disease was refractory, from a patient treated with antithyroid drugs. The receptor was derived from a woman between 40 and 55 years old with Graves disease. V gene TRBV28 combines with J gene TRBJ1-2, with D possibly being TRBD1 (6 bases). The CDR3 protein is CASSFGQLLVSGYTF. The DNA of the CDR3 is TGTGCCAGCAGTTTTGGACAGCTGCTGGTTTCTGGCTACACCTTC.